The 25 T cell receptor beta chains below all came from one sample that was sequenced in a study of vaccination and CD4 T cells after COVID-19. An Oncomine TCR Beta short-read assay was used to sequence the DNA from cultured CD4+ T cells. In this case, cultured CD4+ T cells provided the extracted genomic DNA. TCRdb redid the calling of the PCR reads with MiXCR, one entry per CDR3 protein. The data contain 9,000 to 10,000 distinct CDR3 sequences, less than 40% of them singletons. Regarding treatment: roughly 11-day PBMC culture with coronavirus spike peptide pools or control peptides (ViraFEST assay). These CD4+ T cells came from an unexposed donor, sampled before the COVID-19 pandemic (2011-2018). No antigen has been identified for these receptors. Sequencing was performed on CD4+ T cells from blood, cultured in vitro. All receptors derive from a human donor in good health.

This clonotype was counted a few times. The chain recombines TRBV20-1 with TRBJ1-6, with D possibly being TRBD1 (5 bases). The germline V gene encodes CDR1 DFQATT and CDR2 SNEGSKA (reference sequence). This CDR3 comprises 17 residues. V gave up 4 bases and J gave up 6 bases, with 22 bases separating them. CDR3: CSAISQDYQGFNSPLHF. The DNA for the CDR3 is TGCAGTGCTATCTCTCAGGATTATCAGGGATTTAATTCACCCCTCCACTTT.

The sample holds a few counts of this clonotype. The CDR3 DNA reads as TGTGCCAGCAGCCTACCCGGACAGGGTAAGGGCTACACCTTC. Protein sequence: CASSLPGQGKGYTF. The rearrangement links TRBV6-2 or TRBV6-3 to TRBJ1-2, with 8 nucleotides matching TRBD1. CDR1 and CDR2 from the germline V gene are MNHEY and SVGEGT. This CDR3 region has 14 residues. Germline trimming cut 6 bases from V and 8 bases from J; bases unmatched to any gene: 11.

The rearrangement uses TRBV9 and TRBJ2-5; TRBD2 aligns across 7 bases. This CDR3 has 16 amino acids. Germline-derived CDR1 and CDR2 are SGDLS and YYNGEE. V gave up 0 bases and J gave up 5 bases; unmatched junction bases: 10. The CDR3 bases are TGTGCCAGCAGCGTAGGGGGTGGGAGGGCCGCGGAGACCCAGTACTTC. Translation gives CASSVGGGRAAETQYF.

The chain carries TRBV28 and TRBJ1-2; the D gene is possibly TRBD1 (6 bases). The V gene lost 8 bases and the J gene lost 4 bases, with 23 bases spanning the gap. This CDR3 is built from 16 residues. Germline V gene data show CDR1 as MDHEN and CDR2 as SYDVKM. Here the CDR3 DNA reads TGTGCCAGCGAGCCGGGGGCTTCCTCAAGAAGCTATGGCTACACCTTC. It specifies CASEPGASSRSYGYTF.

Only a few counts were recorded for this clonotype. The V gene is TRBV21-1, the J gene TRBJ2-5. TRBV21-1 has pseudogene status. The CDR3 totals 12 residues. In nucleotides, the CDR3 is TGTGCCAGCGAACCTCAGTCGGAGACCCAGTACTTC. It yields the protein CASEPQSETQYF.

The chain combines TRBV2 with TRBJ2-3; 8 nucleotides agree with TRBD1. The junction had 9 bases not matched to a gene; V was cut back by 6 bases and J by 4 bases. CDR1 is SNHLY and CDR2 is FYNNEI in the germline V gene. The CDR3 loop spans 15 amino acids. The CDR3 region is CASRPRTGWADTQYF. The CDR3 DNA reads TGTGCCAGCAGACCCAGGACAGGGTGGGCAGATACGCAGTATTTT.

This clonotype showed up just a few times. The chain employs TRBV6-2 or TRBV6-3 and TRBJ2-7; 7 bases match TRBD2. V was pared by 6 bases and J by 3 bases, with 11 bases of the junction left unmatched. Germline assignment: CDR1 MNHEY and CDR2 SVGEGT. The CDR3 length is 15 residues. CDR3 DNA: TGTGCCAGCAGGGGGGAGGGAGAGCGAGACTACGAGCAGTACTTC. Its protein is CASRGEGERDYEQYF.

The V call is TRBV7-2, the J call TRBJ1-3; D is ambiguous. CDR1 is SGHTA, CDR2 FQGNSA, per germline. The CDR3 runs to 16 residues. Trimming stripped 5 bases from V and 4 bases from J, with 18 bases between. The CDR3 reads CASSADVTSAGNTIYF. The DNA for the CDR3 is TGTGCCAGCAGCGCCGACGTTACATCTGCGGGAAACACCATATATTTT.

This chain joins TRBV5-4 and TRBJ2-2; no clear D. Germline V gene sequence: CDR1 SGHNT, CDR2 YYREEE (reference sequence). Trimming cost V 0 bases and J 1 base, with 10 bases left between them. The length of the CDR3 is 16 residues. CDR3 protein: CASSLEGVQNTGELFF. For the CDR3, the DNA is TGTGCCAGCAGCTTGGAGGGCGTACAGAACACCGGGGAGCTGTTTTTT.

The chain employs TRBV20-1 and TRBJ2-7; no firm D call. V lost 0 bases to trimming and J lost 0 bases, with 12 bases between them. CDR1 is DFQATT, CDR2 SNEGSKA, per germline (reference sequence). The CDR3 covers 15 residues. CDR3 residues: CSARDWATSSYEQYF. The CDR3 nucleotides are TGCAGTGCTAGAGACTGGGCGACGAGCTCCTACGAGCAGTACTTC.

This chain joins TRBV20-1 and TRBJ2-3; D is perhaps TRBD2 (5 bases). Germline CDR1 and CDR2: DFQATT and SNEGSKA (reference sequence). Trimming cost V 3 bases and J 4 bases, with 11 bases left between them. This CDR3 has 13 amino acids. The CDR3 DNA sequence: TGCAGTGCTAGTACCGCGGAGGCAGATACGCAGTATTTT. Translated: CSASTAEADTQYF.

On this clonotype: One end of the junction does not line up with germline, which may come from a read error. This CDR3 is CSATSTNLRPF. CDR3 coding DNA: TGCAGTGCTACGTCAACCAACCTTCGCCCCTTC. The chain couples TRBV20-1 to TRBJ1-2, with D uncertain. Germline CDR1 and CDR2: DFQATT and SNEGSKA (reference sequence). CDR3 length equals 11 residues.

This clonotype occurred a few times. The chain employs TRBV6-1 and TRBJ1-5; D is ambiguous. Between the trimmed V and J ends, which lost 7 bases and 3 bases, there was a span of 10 bases. The germline V gene encodes CDR1 MNHNS and CDR2 SASEGT. The length of the CDR3 is 13 residues. The CDR3 reads CASKVGPNQPQHF. The CDR3 DNA reads as TGTGCCAGCAAAGTCGGACCCAATCAGCCCCAGCATTTT.

V usage is TRBV9 and J usage is TRBJ2-3; 10 nucleotides align to TRBD2. The J segment lost 3 bases and the V segment lost 3 bases, leaving 4 bases of the junction unmatched. Germline values: CDR1 SGDLS, CDR2 YYNGEE. CDR3 length: 15 residues. The CDR3 sequence is CASSAVAGGTDTQYF. The DNA for the CDR3 is TGTGCCAGCAGCGCTGTAGCGGGAGGAACAGATACGCAGTATTTT.

This chain uses TRBV24-1 with TRBJ2-3, with D perhaps TRBD1 or TRBD2 (6 bases each). This CDR3 region has 15 residues. CDR1 is KGHDR, CDR2 SFDVKD, per germline. V was pared by 2 bases and J by 2 bases, with 10 bases between. This CDR3 is CATSDYGGPTDTQYF. For the CDR3, the DNA is TGTGCCACCAGTGATTACGGGGGCCCCACAGATACGCAGTATTTT.

This clonotype came up a few times. This rearrangement joins TRBV11-2 to TRBJ2-5; 7 positions match TRBD2. V shed 5 bases, J shed 3 bases, and the junction held 15 bases outside the gene matches. CDR1 and CDR2 from the germline V gene are SGHAT and FQNNGV. CDR3 length equals 17 residues. CDR3 sequence reads: CASSPQLTSIPKETQYF. CDR3 nucleotides: TGTGCCAGCAGCCCCCAACTGACTAGCATTCCAAAAGAGACCCAGTACTTC.

This clonotype was recorded a few times. This chain connects TRBV14 to TRBJ1-6; perhaps TRBD1 as D (5 bases). V was shortened by 5 bases and J by 7 bases, with 18 bases between the two germline ends. Looked up from germline, CDR1 is SGHDN and CDR2 is FVKESK. This CDR3 has 16 amino acids. CDR3 amino acids: CASSSLTGTLNSPLHF. Written as DNA, the CDR3 is TGTGCCAGCAGCTCCCTAACCGGGACGCTCAATTCACCCCTCCACTTT.

This clonotype was detected only once. The chain carries TRBV12-3 or TRBV12-4 and TRBJ2-7, with a weak D call TRBD2 (7 bases). CDR3 length: 14 residues. The V end lost 0 bases, the J end lost 4 bases, and 10 bases lay between the germline ends. The CDR3 region is CASSLAEGGYEQYF. CDR3 DNA sequence: TGTGCCAGCAGTTTAGCGGAGGGGGGGTACGAGCAGTACTTC.

The genes are TRBV6-1 and TRBJ2-5; 11 positions match TRBD2. Trimming cost V 6 bases and J 2 bases; bases outside gene matches: 17. The CDR3 has 19 amino acids. The germline CDR1 and CDR2 sequences are MNHNS and SASEGT. CDR3 region: CASSLPPTSGKGGQETQYF. CDR3 nucleotides: TGTGCCAGCAGCCTACCTCCGACTAGCGGGAAAGGTGGGCAAGAGACCCAGTACTTC.

The rearrangement links TRBV7-2 to TRBJ1-1; TRBD1 might be the D (5 bases). CDR3 length: 15 amino acids. V shed 4 bases and J shed 1 base, with 13 bases lying between them. Germline loops: CDR1 SGHTA, CDR2 FQGNSA. CDR3 amino acids: CASSSPGHTNTEAFF. The CDR3 DNA follows: TGTGCCAGCAGCTCACCCGGACATACGAACACTGAAGCTTTCTTT.

This clonotype turned up a few times. The chain is built from TRBV4-1 and TRBJ1-2; 8 bases agree with TRBD1. V was pared by 1 base and J by 2 bases, with 3 bases of the junction left unmatched. The CDR3 length is 15 residues. Per germline, CDR1 MGHRA and CDR2 YSYEKL. The CDR3 region is CASSQAGQGNYGYTF. The CDR3, as DNA: TGCGCCAGCAGCCAAGCAGGACAGGGAAACTATGGCTACACCTTC.

This clonotype was seen only a few times. The rearrangement joins TRBV6-1 to TRBJ1-1, with a weak D call TRBD1 (6 bases). V lost 5 bases and J 0 bases, leaving 13 bases between the germline ends. The germline V gene encodes CDR1 MNHNS and CDR2 SASEGT. The length of the CDR3 is 15 residues. The CDR3 DNA reads TGTGCCAGCAGTCTTAACAGGGACATGAACACTGAAGCTTTCTTT. Protein sequence: CASSLNRDMNTEAFF.

V and J are TRBV29-1 and TRBJ1-3; unclear D gene. In germline, CDR1 is SQVTM, CDR2 ANQGSEA. Deletions cut 4 bases from V and 0 bases from J, with 4 bases between. The CDR3 is 12 residues long. The CDR3 DNA reads as TGCAGCGTTGGGAGCTCTGGAAACACCATATATTTT. It is translated as CSVGSSGNTIYF.

This clonotype was seen a few times. This chain uses TRBV28 with TRBJ2-5; 11 positions agree with TRBD1. The germline V gene encodes CDR1 MDHEN and CDR2 SYDVKM. V gave up 2 bases and J gave up 5 bases; unmatched junction bases: 10. The CDR3 runs to 17 residues. This CDR3 reads CASSLTSLGQGEETQYF. The CDR3 region has the DNA TGTGCCAGCAGTTTAACGTCGCTGGGACAGGGGGAGGAGACCCAGTACTTC.

The rearrangement joins TRBV7-2 to TRBJ1-3, with D tentatively TRBD1 (6 bases). Trimming took off 1 base at V and 2 bases at J, with 6 bases between the two ends. The CDR3 runs 14 residues. CDR1 is SGHTA and CDR2 is FQGNSA in the germline V gene. The CDR3 loop is CASSLDRAGNTIYF. In nucleotides, the CDR3 is TGTGCCAGCAGCTTAGACAGGGCTGGAAACACCATATATTTT.